Given below is one T cell receptor beta chain in context. Within the sample, other DNA sequences also encode this same CDR3. This sample was taken from a study of blood T cell repertoires in COVID-19. In the study overall: The samples span acute and convalescent COVID-19 from the United States, Italy and Spain.

The ends lost 3 bases at V and 5 bases at J; junction bases unmatched: 0. CDR3 length: 13 amino acids. Germline values: CDR1 KGHSH, CDR2 LQKENI. Original processing methods: Estimated nucleated cell counts came from reference gene primer amplification. Here immunoSEQ multiplex PCR was the method, and the copy in TCRdb shows in-frame clones only, minus some. V and J calls plus clone size are reproduced from that table; the DNA served to infer D and trimming. This table holds approximately 150,000 clones, 85% to 90% found once. Sequencing was done on a sample of peripheral blood. The source is a woman aged 45-59 years with active or convalescent COVID-19. The gene calls are TRBV18 and TRBJ1-2, with 10 positions matching TRBD1. The CDR3 is CASSPDRGYGYTF. The CDR3 DNA sequence: TGTGCCAGCTCACCGGACAGGGGGTATGGCTACACCTTC.